The clone carrying this T cell receptor (beta chain) was seen more than once but under ten times. Its antigen is undetermined. The source of the sample is a study of CD4 T cells in relation to SARS-CoV-2 and coronaviruses. Before the COVID-19 pandemic, during about 2011-2019, CD4+ T cells were taken from unexposed donors. Isolation of CD4+ T cells took place after approximately eleven days in culture. Cultures held 1.5 million to 2.5 million PBMCs per well with about 10 IU/ml IL-2. Measured with immunoSEQ multiplex PCR; TCRdb has only the in-frame clones, and not every one. The table shows tens of thousands of clones, with 73% occurring only once. V gave up 10 bases and J gave up 0 bases; unmatched junction bases: 7. The CDR3 covers 14 residues. Germline loops: CDR1 LNHDA, CDR2 SQIVND (reference sequence).

The clonotype originates from a human donor in good health. This rearrangement joins TRBV19 to TRBJ1-1; 8 bases map to TRBD1. The sequencing sample was made of CD4+ T cells from PBMCs, cultured in vitro. The CDR3 reads CATGQGAMNTEAFF. DNA of the CDR3: TGTGCCACTGGACAGGGTGCCATGAACACTGAAGCTTTCTTT.